Described below is a single T cell receptor beta chain sequence and its context. This entry belongs to a study of blood T cell repertoires in COVID-19. Study overall: Researchers got acute and convalescent COVID-19 samples from the United States, Italy and Spain. PBMCs, B-cell-depleted T cells, or T cells provided the cDNA or gDNA that made up the material.

J lost 5 bases, V lost 1 base, and 3 bases had no gene match. The CDR3 loop spans 14 amino acids. Per germline, CDR1 SGHAT and CDR2 FQNNGV. Original methodology: Cell counts per sample came from amplifying reference gene primers. Produced via immunoSEQ multiplex PCR; TCRdb's table is partial and in-frame only. V and J calls and clone size come straight from that table; D and trimming were deduced from the DNA. The sample yields about 36,000 clones, 70% to 90% seen once. The rearrangement joins TRBV11-2 to TRBJ1-1, with 8 positions matching TRBD1. The source of this sequence is a human donor in a cohort sampled during active COVID-19. What was sequenced was peripheral blood. The CDR3 reads CASSLVQGGTEAFF. The CDR3 nucleotides read TGTGCCAGCAGCTTAGTACAGGGGGGTACTGAAGCTTTCTTT.